Listed below are T cell receptor beta chains from one sample, sequenced in a study of beta chain features in type 1 diabetes. Using immunoSEQ multiplex PCR, the repertoire was profiled, and TCRdb retains in-frame clones only, with some absent. This table has about 900,000 clones, 15% to 20% appearing once. Sequencing was performed on naive CD4+ T cells from blood. Receptors were obtained from a woman aged 18 to 35 in good health. CDR3s include the opening cysteine and the closing phenylalanine or tryptophan. A clone size is listed for some rows: how often the clone was seen (once, few, many), or a class if it is expanded.

j_call: TRBJ1-5
v_call: TRBV6-6
clone_size: .
cdr3_aa: CASSYLRRGNQPQHF

j_call: TRBJ2-3
v_call: TRBV2
clone_size: few
cdr3_aa: CASAYSTDTQYF

j_call: TRBJ2-3
v_call: TRBV7-3
clone_size: few
cdr3_aa: CASSLGGSGDTQYF

j_call: TRBJ2-7
v_call: TRBV6-5
clone_size: few
cdr3_aa: CASPQEQYYEQYF

j_call: TRBJ2-2
v_call: TRBV9
clone_size: .
cdr3_aa: CASSVGPSGNSGELFF

j_call: TRBJ2-3
v_call: TRBV4-1
clone_size: .
cdr3_aa: CASSQDSVGLAATDTQYF

j_call: TRBJ2-7
v_call: TRBV7-2
clone_size: .
cdr3_aa: CASSLSAISGSYEQYF

j_call: TRBJ2-1
v_call: TRBV19
clone_size: few
cdr3_aa: CASSYGGSSYNEQFF

j_call: TRBJ2-2
v_call: TRBV11-1
clone_size: .
cdr3_aa: CASSQTDTGELFF

j_call: TRBJ2-1
v_call: TRBV7-9
clone_size: .
cdr3_aa: CASSQRPGGSYNEQFF

j_call: TRBJ2-3
v_call: TRBV20-1
clone_size: few
cdr3_aa: CSARRDTQYF

j_call: TRBJ2-7
v_call: TRBV27
clone_size: .
cdr3_aa: CASGGLRGEQYF

j_call: TRBJ2-7
v_call: TRBV29-1
clone_size: .
cdr3_aa: CSAVTRRDYEQYF

j_call: TRBJ2-7
v_call: TRBV2
clone_size: few
cdr3_aa: CASSTPSTSADEQYF

j_call: TRBJ1-1
v_call: TRBV30
clone_size: few
cdr3_aa: CAWRRTLNTEAFF

j_call: TRBJ2-1
v_call: TRBV9
clone_size: .
cdr3_aa: CASSVERTSNEQFF